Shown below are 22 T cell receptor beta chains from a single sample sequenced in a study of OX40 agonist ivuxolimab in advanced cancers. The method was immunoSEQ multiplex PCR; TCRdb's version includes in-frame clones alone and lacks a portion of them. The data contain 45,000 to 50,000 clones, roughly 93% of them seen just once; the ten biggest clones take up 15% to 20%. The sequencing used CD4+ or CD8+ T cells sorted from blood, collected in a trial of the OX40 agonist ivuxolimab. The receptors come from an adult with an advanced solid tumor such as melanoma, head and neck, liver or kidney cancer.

The CDR3 loop is CAWRAGSGYEQYF. CDR3 sequence (DNA): TGTGCCTGGAGAGCCGGGAGCGGGTACGAGCAGTACTTC. The rearrangement uses TRBV30 and TRBJ2-7; D perhaps matches TRBD2 (6 bases). Germline values: CDR1 GTSNPN, CDR2 SVGIG (reference sequence). V was trimmed by 3 bases and J by 4 bases, leaving 13 bases between them. This CDR3 has 13 amino acids.

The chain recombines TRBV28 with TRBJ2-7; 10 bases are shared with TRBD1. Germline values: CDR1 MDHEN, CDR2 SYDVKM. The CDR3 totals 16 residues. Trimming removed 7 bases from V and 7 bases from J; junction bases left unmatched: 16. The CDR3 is CASTLEGGDRGGEQYF. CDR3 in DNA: TGTGCCAGCACCCTTGAAGGAGGGGACAGGGGTGGAGAGCAGTACTTC.

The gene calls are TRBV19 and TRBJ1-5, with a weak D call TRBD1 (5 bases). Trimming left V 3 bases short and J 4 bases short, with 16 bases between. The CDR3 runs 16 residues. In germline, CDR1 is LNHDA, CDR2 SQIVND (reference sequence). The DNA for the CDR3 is TGTGCCAGTAGTATCATGGACGGGGCGAGGAATCAGCCCCAGCATTTT. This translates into CASSIMDGARNQPQHF.

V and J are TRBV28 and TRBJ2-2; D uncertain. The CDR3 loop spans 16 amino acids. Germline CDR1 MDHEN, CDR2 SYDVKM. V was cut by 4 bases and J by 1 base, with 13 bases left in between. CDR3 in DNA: TGTGCCAGCAGTTCTCTTGGGCAGGTGAACACCGGGGAGCTGTTTTTT. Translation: CASSSLGQVNTGELFF.

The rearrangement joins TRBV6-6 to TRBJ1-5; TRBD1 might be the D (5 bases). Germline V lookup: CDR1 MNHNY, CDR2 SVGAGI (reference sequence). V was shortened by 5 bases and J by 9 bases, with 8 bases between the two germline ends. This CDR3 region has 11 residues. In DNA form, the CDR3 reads TGTGCCAGCAGTACTGGGGGGCCCCAGCATTTT. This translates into CASSTGGPQHF.

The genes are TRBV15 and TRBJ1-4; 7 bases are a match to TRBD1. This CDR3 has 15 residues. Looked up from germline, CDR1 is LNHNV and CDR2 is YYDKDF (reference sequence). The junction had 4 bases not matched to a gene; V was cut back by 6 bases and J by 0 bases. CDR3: CATSPTGATNEKLFF. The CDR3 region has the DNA TGTGCCACCAGTCCAACAGGGGCAACTAATGAAAAACTGTTTTTT.

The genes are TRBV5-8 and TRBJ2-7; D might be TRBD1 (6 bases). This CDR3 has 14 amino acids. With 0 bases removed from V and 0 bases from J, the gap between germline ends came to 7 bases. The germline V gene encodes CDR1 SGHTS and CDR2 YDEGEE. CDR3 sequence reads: CASSLGDTSYEQYF. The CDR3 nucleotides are TGTGCCAGCAGCTTGGGGGACACCTCCTACGAGCAGTACTTC.

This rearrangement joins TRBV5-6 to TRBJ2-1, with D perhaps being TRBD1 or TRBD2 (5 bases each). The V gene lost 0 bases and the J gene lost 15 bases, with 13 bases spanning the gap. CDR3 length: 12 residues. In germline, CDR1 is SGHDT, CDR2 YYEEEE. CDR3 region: CASSLGEGIAFF. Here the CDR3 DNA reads TGTGCCAGCAGCTTGGGTGAGGGGATTGCGTTCTTC.

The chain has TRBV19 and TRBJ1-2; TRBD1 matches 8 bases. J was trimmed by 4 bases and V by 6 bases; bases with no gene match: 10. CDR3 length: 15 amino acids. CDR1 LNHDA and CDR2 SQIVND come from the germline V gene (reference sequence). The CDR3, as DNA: TGTGCCAGTAGACAACCGACAGGGGTGGGCTATGGCTACACCTTC. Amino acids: CASRQPTGVGYGYTF.

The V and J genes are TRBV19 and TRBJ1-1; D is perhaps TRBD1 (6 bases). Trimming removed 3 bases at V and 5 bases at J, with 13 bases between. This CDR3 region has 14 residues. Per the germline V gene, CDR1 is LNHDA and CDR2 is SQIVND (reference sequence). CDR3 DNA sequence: TGTGCCAGTAGTATTACGGAGGGGGGAACTGAAGCTTTCTTT. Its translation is CASSITEGGTEAFF. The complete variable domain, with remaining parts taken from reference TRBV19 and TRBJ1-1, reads DGGITQSPKYLFRKEGQNVTLSCEQNLNHDAMYWYRQDPGQGLRLIYYSQIVNDFQKGDIAEGYSVSREKKESFPLTVTSAQKNPTAFYLCASSITEGGTEAFFGQGTRLTVV.

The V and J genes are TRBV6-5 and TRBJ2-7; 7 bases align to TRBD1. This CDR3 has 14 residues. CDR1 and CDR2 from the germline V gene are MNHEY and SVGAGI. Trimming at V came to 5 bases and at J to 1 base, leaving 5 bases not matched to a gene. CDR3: CASSIGDSSYEQYF. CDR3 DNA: TGTGCCAGCAGTATAGGGGACAGTTCCTACGAGCAGTACTTC.

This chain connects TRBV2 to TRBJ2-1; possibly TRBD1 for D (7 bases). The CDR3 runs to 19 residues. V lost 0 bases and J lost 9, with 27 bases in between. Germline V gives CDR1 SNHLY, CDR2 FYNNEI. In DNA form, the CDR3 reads TGTGCCAGCAGTGAAGCGCTGGCAGGGGGAAGTCTAGCCGGGGGTGAGCAGTTCTTC. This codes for CASSEALAGGSLAGGEQFF.

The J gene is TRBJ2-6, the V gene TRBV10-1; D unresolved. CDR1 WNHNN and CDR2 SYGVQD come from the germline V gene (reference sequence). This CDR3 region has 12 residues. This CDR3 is CVAQSRANVLTF. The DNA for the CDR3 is TGCGTCGCACAAAGTCGGGCCAACGTCCTGACTTTC.

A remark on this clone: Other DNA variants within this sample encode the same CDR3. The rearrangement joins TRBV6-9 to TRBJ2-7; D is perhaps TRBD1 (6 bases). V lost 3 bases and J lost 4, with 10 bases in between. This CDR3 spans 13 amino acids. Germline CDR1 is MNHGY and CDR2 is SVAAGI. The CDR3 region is CASSYGDKYEQYF. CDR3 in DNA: TGTGCCAGCAGTTACGGGGACAAATACGAGCAGTACTTC.

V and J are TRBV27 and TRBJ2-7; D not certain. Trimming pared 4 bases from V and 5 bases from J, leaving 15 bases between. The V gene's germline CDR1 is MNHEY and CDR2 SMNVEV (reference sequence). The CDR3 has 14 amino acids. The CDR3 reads CASSSLRARDEQYF. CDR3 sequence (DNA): TGTGCCAGCAGTTCCCTTAGGGCTCGCGACGAGCAGTACTTC.

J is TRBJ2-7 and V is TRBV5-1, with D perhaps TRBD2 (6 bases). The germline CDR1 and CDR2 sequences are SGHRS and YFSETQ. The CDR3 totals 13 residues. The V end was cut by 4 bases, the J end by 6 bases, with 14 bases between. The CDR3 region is CASSGGTAFEQYF. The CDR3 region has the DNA TGCGCCAGCAGCGGAGGGACCGCTTTCGAGCAGTACTTC.

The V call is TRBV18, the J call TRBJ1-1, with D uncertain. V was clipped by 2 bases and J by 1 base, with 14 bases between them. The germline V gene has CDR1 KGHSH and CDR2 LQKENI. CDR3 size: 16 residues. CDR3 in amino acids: CASSPAGGPANTEAFF. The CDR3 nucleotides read TGTGCCAGCTCACCAGCCGGAGGACCGGCGAACACTGAAGCTTTCTTT.

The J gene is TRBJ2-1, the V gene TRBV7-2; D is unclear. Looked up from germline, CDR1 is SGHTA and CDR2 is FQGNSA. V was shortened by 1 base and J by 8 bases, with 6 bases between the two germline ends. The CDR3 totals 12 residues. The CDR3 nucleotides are TGTGCCAGCAGCTTAGAGGGCTATGAGCAGTTCTTC. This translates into CASSLEGYEQFF.

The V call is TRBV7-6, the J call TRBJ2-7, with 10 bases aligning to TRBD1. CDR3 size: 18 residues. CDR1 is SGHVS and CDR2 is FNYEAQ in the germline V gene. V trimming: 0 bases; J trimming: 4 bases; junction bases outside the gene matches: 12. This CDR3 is CASSLAPHGTGALYEQYF. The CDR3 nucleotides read TGTGCCAGCAGCTTAGCCCCGCATGGGACAGGGGCTCTATACGAGCAGTACTTC.

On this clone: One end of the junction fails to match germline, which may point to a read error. Written as DNA, the CDR3 is TGTGCTAGCAGCCGCGCACTTGATCAGCCCCAGCATTTT. Its protein product is CASSRALDQPQHF. The chain couples TRBV7-7 to TRBJ1-5; D remains unclear. This CDR3 has 13 amino acids. The germline gives CDR1 SSHAT, CDR2 FNYEAQ (reference sequence).

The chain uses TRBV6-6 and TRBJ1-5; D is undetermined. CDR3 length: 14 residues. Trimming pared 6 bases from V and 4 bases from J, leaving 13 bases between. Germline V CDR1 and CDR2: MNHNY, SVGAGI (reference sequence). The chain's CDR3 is CASSQISVNQPQHF. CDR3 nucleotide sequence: TGTGCCAGCAGCCAGATAAGTGTTAATCAGCCCCAGCATTTT.

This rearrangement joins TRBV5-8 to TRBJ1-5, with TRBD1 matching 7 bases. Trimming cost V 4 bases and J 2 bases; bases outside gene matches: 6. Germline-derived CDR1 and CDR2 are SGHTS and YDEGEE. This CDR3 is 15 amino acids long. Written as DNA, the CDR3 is TGTGCCAGCAGCCCCACGGGGACAGGCAATCAGCCCCAGCATTTT. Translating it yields CASSPTGTGNQPQHF. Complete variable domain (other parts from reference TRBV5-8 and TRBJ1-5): EAGVTQSPTHLIKTRGQQATLRCSPISGHTSVYWYQQALGLGLQFLLWYDEGEERNRGNFPPRFSGRQFPNYSSELNVNALELEDSALYLCASSPTGTGNQPQHFGDGTRLSIL.